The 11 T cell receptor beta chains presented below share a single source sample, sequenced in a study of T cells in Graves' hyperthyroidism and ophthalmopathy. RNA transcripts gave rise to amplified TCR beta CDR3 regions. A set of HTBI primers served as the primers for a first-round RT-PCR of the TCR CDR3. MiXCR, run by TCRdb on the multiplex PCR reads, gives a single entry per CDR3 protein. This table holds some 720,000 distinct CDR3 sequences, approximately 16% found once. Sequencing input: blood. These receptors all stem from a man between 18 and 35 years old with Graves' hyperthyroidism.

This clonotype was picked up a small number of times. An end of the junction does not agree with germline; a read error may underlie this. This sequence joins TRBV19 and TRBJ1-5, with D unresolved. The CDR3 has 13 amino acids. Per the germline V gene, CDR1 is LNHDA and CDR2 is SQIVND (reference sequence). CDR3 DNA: TGTGCCAGTACCCTGGGGAGCAATCGGCCCCAGCATTTT. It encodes CASTLGSNRPQHF. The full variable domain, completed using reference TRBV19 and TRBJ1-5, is DGGITQSPKYLFRKEGQNVTLSCEQNLNHDAMYWYRQDPGQGLRLIYYSQIVNDFQKGDIAEGYSVSREKKESFPLTVTSAQKNPTAFYLCASTLGSNRPQHFGDGTRLSIL.

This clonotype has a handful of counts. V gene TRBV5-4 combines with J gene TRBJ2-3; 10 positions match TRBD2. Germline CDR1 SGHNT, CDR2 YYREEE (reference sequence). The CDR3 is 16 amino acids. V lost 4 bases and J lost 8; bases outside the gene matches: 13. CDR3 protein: CASSRNPLAGAVTQYF. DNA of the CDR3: TGTGCCAGCAGCCGTAACCCCCTAGCGGGAGCTGTTACGCAGTATTTT. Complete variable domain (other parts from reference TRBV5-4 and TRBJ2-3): ETGVTQSPTHLIKTRGQQVTLRCSSQSGHNTVSWYQQALGQGPQFIFQYYREEENGRGNFPPRFSGLQFPNYSSELNVNALELDDSALYLCASSRNPLAGAVTQYFGPGTRLTVL.

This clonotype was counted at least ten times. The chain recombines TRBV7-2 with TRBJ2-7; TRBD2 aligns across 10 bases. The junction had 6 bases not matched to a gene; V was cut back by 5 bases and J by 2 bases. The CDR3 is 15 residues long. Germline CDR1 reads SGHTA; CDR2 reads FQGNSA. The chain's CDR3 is CASSVLAGETYEQYF. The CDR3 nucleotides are TGTGCCAGCAGCGTCCTAGCGGGAGAGACCTACGAGCAGTACTTC.

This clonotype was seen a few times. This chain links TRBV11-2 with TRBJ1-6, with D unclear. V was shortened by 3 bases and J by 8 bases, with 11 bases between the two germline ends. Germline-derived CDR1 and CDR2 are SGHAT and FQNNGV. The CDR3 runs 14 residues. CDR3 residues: CASSFTEVDSPLHF. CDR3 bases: TGTGCCAGCAGCTTCACAGAAGTGGATTCACCCCTCCACTTT.

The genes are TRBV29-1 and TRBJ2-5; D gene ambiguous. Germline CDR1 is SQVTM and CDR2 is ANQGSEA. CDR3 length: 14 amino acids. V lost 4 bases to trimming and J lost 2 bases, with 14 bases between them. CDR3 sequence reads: CSVGFSGRQETQYF. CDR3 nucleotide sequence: TGCAGCGTTGGTTTTTCGGGTCGTCAAGAGACCCAGTACTTC.

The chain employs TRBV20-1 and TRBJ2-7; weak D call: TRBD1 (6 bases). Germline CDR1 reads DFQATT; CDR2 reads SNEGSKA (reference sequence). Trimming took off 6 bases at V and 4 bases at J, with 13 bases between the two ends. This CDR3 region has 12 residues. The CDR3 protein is CSAPSDSYEQYF. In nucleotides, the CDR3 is TGCAGTGCCCCTTCGGACAGTTACGAGCAGTACTTC.

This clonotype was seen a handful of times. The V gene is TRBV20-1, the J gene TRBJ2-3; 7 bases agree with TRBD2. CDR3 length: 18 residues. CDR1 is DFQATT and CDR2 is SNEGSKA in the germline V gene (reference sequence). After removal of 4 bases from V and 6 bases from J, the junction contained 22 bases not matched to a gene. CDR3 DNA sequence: TGCAGTGCTACCGCCCAAAAGGGCGCTAGCGGAGCGTGGGATACGCAGTATTTT. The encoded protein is CSATAQKGASGAWDTQYF.

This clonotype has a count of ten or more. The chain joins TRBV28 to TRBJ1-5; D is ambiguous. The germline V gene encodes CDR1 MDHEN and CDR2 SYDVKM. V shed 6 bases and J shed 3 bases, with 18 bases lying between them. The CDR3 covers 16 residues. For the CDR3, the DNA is TGTGCCAGCAGGCCTCTGAGGGCGGGGTCCAATCAGCCCCAGCATTTT. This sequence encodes CASRPLRAGSNQPQHF.

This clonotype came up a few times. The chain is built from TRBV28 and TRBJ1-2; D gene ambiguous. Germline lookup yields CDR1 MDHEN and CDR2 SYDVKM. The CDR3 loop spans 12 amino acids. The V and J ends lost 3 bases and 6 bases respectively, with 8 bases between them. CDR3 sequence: CASSFAGNGYTF. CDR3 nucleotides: TGTGCCAGCAGTTTTGCGGGGAATGGCTACACCTTC.

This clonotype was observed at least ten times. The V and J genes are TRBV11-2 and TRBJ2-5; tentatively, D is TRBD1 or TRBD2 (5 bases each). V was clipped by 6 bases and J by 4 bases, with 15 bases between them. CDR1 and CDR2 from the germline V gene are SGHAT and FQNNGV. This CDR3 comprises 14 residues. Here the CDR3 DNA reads TGTGCCAGCAGTCTGACCCCTGGGGGAGAGACCCAGTACTTC. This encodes CASSLTPGGETQYF.

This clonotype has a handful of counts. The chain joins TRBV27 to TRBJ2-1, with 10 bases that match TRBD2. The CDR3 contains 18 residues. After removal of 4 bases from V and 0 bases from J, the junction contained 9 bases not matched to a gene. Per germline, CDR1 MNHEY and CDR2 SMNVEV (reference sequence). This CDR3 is CASSSGLAARFSYNEQFF. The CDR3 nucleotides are TGTGCCAGCAGTTCCGGACTAGCGGCCAGGTTCTCCTACAATGAGCAGTTCTTC.